Given below is one TCR beta chain in context. The CDR3 extends over 10 amino acids. This entry is derived from a study of control samples from healthy donors and cancer patients. Generated by immunoSEQ multiplex PCR, the TCRdb table keeps only in-frame clones and is missing some. In the table there are under 450,000 clones, approximately 90% of which are singletons. This receptor was obtained from a man aged 40-55 years with head and neck cancer. The chain uses TRBV12-2 and TRBJ2-1. TRBV12-2 is a listed pseudogene. The sequenced material came from PBMCs. As DNA, the CDR3 is TGTGCAAGCTCCGGAAATGAGCAGTTCTTC. This sequence encodes CASSGNEQFF.